A single sample gave rise to the 3 T cell receptor beta chains below, sequenced in a study of blood T cell repertoires in COVID-19. This table comes from immunoSEQ multiplex PCR, and its TCRdb copy is limited to in-frame clones, with some not included. The sample contains hundreds of thousands of clones, 88% of which appear only once. Material for sequencing was PBMCs or T cells enriched from blood (not recorded which). Source of these receptors: a woman under 30 who had been exposed to COVID-19.

The chain couples TRBV7-2 to TRBJ2-3; possible D gene TRBD1, 6 bases. Germline V gene sequence: CDR1 SGHTA, CDR2 FQGNSA. CDR3 length: 17 amino acids. V was cut by 2 bases and J by 8 bases, with 23 bases left in between. This chain's CDR3 is CASSLTVGTSLFATQYF. The CDR3, as DNA: TGTGCCAGCAGCTTAACCGTCGGGACAAGCCTTTTCGCTACGCAGTATTTT.

This chain connects TRBV27 to TRBJ1-5; TRBD1 might be the D (5 bases). The CDR3 loop spans 14 amino acids. V lost 5 bases to trimming and J lost 3 bases, with 11 bases between them. Germline V gene sequence: CDR1 MNHEY, CDR2 SMNVEV (reference sequence). CDR3 coding DNA: TGTGCCAGCAGTATGGCGGGGCCCAATCAGCCCCAGCATTTT. It yields the protein CASSMAGPNQPQHF.

The chain uses TRBV11-2 and TRBJ1-1; maybe TRBD1 (6 bases). Germline V gene sequence: CDR1 SGHAT, CDR2 FQNNGV. The CDR3 covers 15 residues. The V gene lost 6 bases and the J gene lost 5 bases, with 19 bases spanning the gap. In nucleotides, the CDR3 is TGTGCCAGCAGACGAACTATGGGGGCGGCAACTGAAGCTTTCTTT. Protein: CASRRTMGAATEAFF.